The rows below give T cell receptor beta chains drawn from one sample of a study of T cell changes during pregnancy in multiple sclerosis. TCRdb's copy holds only in-frame clones and misses some; the assay was immunoSEQ multiplex PCR. The table has 40,000 or so clones, approximately 90% seen once. Sequenced here: CD8+ T cells from peripheral blood mononuclear cells, sampled before pregnancy. These receptors all come from a female donor with multiple sclerosis, enrolled in a pregnancy study. CDR3s include the opening cysteine and the closing phenylalanine or tryptophan. Fields, in order: D gene, clone size, V gene, J gene, CDR3 DNA, CDR3 protein. A D gene is named only where the DNA matches it firmly. Not all rows give a size; the values are once, few, many and, for expanded clones, a class.

d_gene: NA; abundance: NA; v_gene: TRBV5-1; j_gene: TRBJ2-7; CDR3nt: TGCGCCAGCAGCTTGTTCCAGGGCCTAACCTACGAGCAGTACTTC; CDR3aa: CASSLFQGLTYEQYF
d_gene: NA; abundance: NA; v_gene: TRBV6-7; j_gene: TRBJ1-2; CDR3nt: TGTGCCAGCAGCGTGACACGGCTCAACTATGGCTACACCTTC; CDR3aa: CASSVTRLNYGYTF
d_gene: TRBD2; abundance: NA; v_gene: TRBV13; j_gene: TRBJ2-1; CDR3nt: TGTGCCAGCAGCTCGCTAGCGGGGGGGGTAAATGAGCAGTTCTTC; CDR3aa: CASSSLAGGVNEQFF
d_gene: NA; abundance: few; v_gene: TRBV27; j_gene: TRBJ2-7; CDR3nt: TGTGCCAGCAGTCCGGACACTCCTCGGGACGAGCAGTACTTC; CDR3aa: CASSPDTPRDEQYF
d_gene: NA; abundance: NA; v_gene: TRBV4-1; j_gene: TRBJ2-2; CDR3nt: TGCGCCAGCAGCCCAGCAGACGCTGGCAGGGCTAACGGGGAGCTGTTTTTT; CDR3aa: CASSPADAGRANGELFF
d_gene: TRBD1; abundance: once; v_gene: TRBV28; j_gene: TRBJ2-2; CDR3nt: TGTGCCAGCAGCACCAGACAGGGGGCGAACACCGGGGAGCTGTTTTTT; CDR3aa: CASSTRQGANTGELFF
d_gene: TRBD2; abundance: NA; v_gene: TRBV2; j_gene: TRBJ2-7; CDR3nt: TGTGCCAGCGGGGGGAGGGCGGCGGTGCAGTACTTC; CDR3aa: CASGGRAAVQYF
d_gene: NA; abundance: NA; v_gene: TRBV7-6; j_gene: TRBJ2-5; CDR3nt: TGTGCCAGCAGCTTAGATCGCGCTAGCCCTAGCCAAGAGACCCAGTACTTC; CDR3aa: CASSLDRASPSQETQYF
d_gene: NA; abundance: NA; v_gene: TRBV27; j_gene: TRBJ1-1; CDR3nt: TGTGCCAGCAGTTATGGGGGGAGGACTGAAGCTTTCTTT; CDR3aa: CASSYGGRTEAFF
d_gene: TRBD2; abundance: NA; v_gene: TRBV7-2; j_gene: TRBJ2-1; CDR3nt: TGTGCCAGCAGCTTAAAGGGTGGACTAGCGGCTTACAATGAGCAGTTCTTC; CDR3aa: CASSLKGGLAAYNEQFF